Following are 18 T cell receptor beta chains from one sample sequenced in a study of cytomegalovirus exposure and HLA in healthy donors. 13 Jbeta primers and 60 Vbeta primers were used for the PCR. Data came from immunoSEQ multiplex PCR; TCRdb stores just in-frame clones and leaves some out. This sample carries about 83,000 clones, over 60% of them seen once, and the ten largest clones take 4.2%. Sequencing was performed on PBMCs. The receptors here all came from a man in his 60s in good health and CMV-seronegative.

This chain joins TRBV19 and TRBJ2-1; 12 nucleotides agree with TRBD2. The CDR3 covers 14 residues. V was clipped by 6 bases and J by 7 bases; unmatched bases: 4. Germline values: CDR1 LNHDA, CDR2 SQIVND (reference sequence). The CDR3 region is CASSSSGGVNEQFF. The DNA of the CDR3 is TGTGCCAGTAGCTCTAGCGGGGGGGTAAATGAGCAGTTCTTC.

The chain combines TRBV19 with TRBJ1-5; 8 bases are shared with TRBD1. CDR3 length equals 16 residues. Per the germline V gene, CDR1 is LNHDA and CDR2 is SQIVND (reference sequence). The ends lost 3 bases at V and 3 bases at J; junction bases unmatched: 7. The CDR3 sequence: CASSIPGQGPNQPQHF. The CDR3 nucleotides are TGTGCCAGTAGTATCCCCGGACAGGGTCCCAATCAGCCCCAGCATTTT. The full variable domain, completed using reference TRBV19 and TRBJ1-5, is DGGITQSPKYLFRKEGQNVTLSCEQNLNHDAMYWYRQDPGQGLRLIYYSQIVNDFQKGDIAEGYSVSREKKESFPLTVTSAQKNPTAFYLCASSIPGQGPNQPQHFGDGTRLSIL.

The V and J genes are TRBV29-1 and TRBJ1-1; 8 bases are shared with TRBD1. The CDR3 has 14 amino acids. Germline trimming cut 6 bases from V and 6 bases from J; bases unmatched to any gene: 12. Germline CDR1 reads SQVTM; CDR2 reads ANQGSEA. As DNA, the CDR3 is TGCAGCGTACCCGGACAGGGCATCCTGCCTGAAGCTTTCTTT. It specifies CSVPGQGILPEAFF.

The chain links TRBV4-1 to TRBJ2-1; the match to TRBD1 covers 12 bases. Germline V gene lookup returns CDR1 MGHRA and CDR2 YSYEKL. The CDR3 has 16 amino acids. Trimming at V came to 3 bases and at J to 8 bases, leaving 8 bases not matched to a gene. CDR3 sequence reads: CASSHPGTGGDDEQFF. The CDR3 bases are TGCGCCAGCAGCCATCCCGGGACAGGGGGCGACGATGAGCAGTTCTTC.

The V call is TRBV4-1, the J call TRBJ2-1; D unresolved. CDR3 length: 14 amino acids. Between the trimmed V and J ends, which lost 1 base and 6 bases, there was a span of 10 bases. From germline, CDR1 is MGHRA and CDR2 YSYEKL. DNA of the CDR3: TGCGCCAGCAGCCAAGCGGGTCCCACCAATGAGCAGTTCTTC. It translates to CASSQAGPTNEQFF.

This chain uses TRBV25-1 with TRBJ1-1, with D possibly being TRBD1 (5 bases). Germline V gene lookup returns CDR1 MGHDK and CDR2 SYGVNS. Trimming stripped 2 bases from V and 1 base from J, with 11 bases between. This CDR3 contains 15 residues. DNA of the CDR3: TGTGCCAGCAGTGAAGTGGGGCAGCGGAACACTGAAGCTTTCTTT. Its translation is CASSEVGQRNTEAFF.

The V gene is TRBV9, the J gene TRBJ1-2, with 9 bases identical to TRBD1. The germline V gene encodes CDR1 SGDLS and CDR2 YYNGEE. With V trimmed by 3 bases and J by 5 bases, 5 bases remained unmatched. There are 14 residues in the CDR3. The CDR3 nucleotides are TGTGCCAGCAGCGGCCCGACAGGGGGGTATGGCTACACCTTC. Translated, it gives CASSGPTGGYGYTF.

V is TRBV9 and J is TRBJ2-7, with TRBD1 matching over 7 bases. Germline V gives CDR1 SGDLS, CDR2 YYNGEE. This CDR3 has 13 residues. With 9 bases clipped from V and 6 bases from J, the junction kept 12 bases outside the gene matches. In nucleotides, the CDR3 is TGTGCCACCTGTTGCCGACAGGGAAGCGAGCAGTACTTC. It encodes CATCCRQGSEQYF.

This clone was observed a handful of times. The rearrangement uses TRBV6-1 and TRBJ1-1, with D unclear. The CDR3 sequence is 13 residues long. Germline V CDR1 and CDR2: MNHNS, SASEGT. Trimming cost V 8 bases and J 8 bases, with 18 bases left between them. This CDR3 reads CASVAPGSLEAFF. The CDR3, as DNA: TGTGCCAGCGTAGCGCCGGGGAGCCTCGAAGCTTTCTTT.

This chain links TRBV5-1 with TRBJ1-2; 12 bases match TRBD1. Unmatched junction bases numbered 8, after V lost 6 bases and J lost 8 bases. Germline values: CDR1 SGHRS, CDR2 YFSETQ. The CDR3 has 14 residues. The CDR3, as DNA: TGCGCCAGCACCCCCGGGACAGGGGGCTTCGGCTACACCTTC. Its translation is CASTPGTGGFGYTF.

The chain combines TRBV7-9 with TRBJ2-1; D might be TRBD1 (5 bases). This CDR3 has 11 amino acids. V was pared by 8 bases and J by 5 bases, with 7 bases between. The V gene's germline CDR1 is SEHNR and CDR2 FQNEAQ (reference sequence). CDR3 bases: TGTGCCAGCTCCAGGGACAATGAGCAGTTCTTC. This codes for CASSRDNEQFF.

The chain is built from TRBV2 and TRBJ2-1; TRBD2 agrees at 9 bases. CDR1 is SNHLY and CDR2 is FYNNEI in the germline V gene. The trim removed 3 bases at V and 8 bases at J, leaving 5 bases unmatched. The CDR3 totals 14 residues. The CDR3: CASSDGASGDEQFF. CDR3 DNA: TGTGCCAGCAGTGACGGGGCTAGCGGGGATGAGCAGTTCTTC.

The chain carries TRBV19 and TRBJ1-1; D remains ambiguous. This CDR3 region has 15 residues. Germline V lookup: CDR1 LNHDA, CDR2 SQIVND (reference sequence). V was trimmed by 5 bases and J by 0 bases, leaving 13 bases between them. CDR3 DNA: TGTGCCAGTAGTGGGGAGCGGCCCATGAACACTGAAGCTTTCTTT. Amino acid sequence: CASSGERPMNTEAFF.

The gene calls are TRBV2 and TRBJ1-2, with 11 bases identical to TRBD1. This CDR3 is built from 15 residues. CDR1 and CDR2 from the germline V gene are SNHLY and FYNNEI. V shed 7 bases, J shed 0 bases, and the junction held 4 bases outside the gene matches. The CDR3 region has the DNA TGTGCCAGCACTTGGACAGGGGGCTCTAACTATGGCTACACCTTC. Its protein is CASTWTGGSNYGYTF.

The chain combines TRBV6-1 with TRBJ1-6, with a weak D call TRBD1 (6 bases). V dropped 6 bases and J dropped 12 bases, with 21 bases sitting between them. There are 15 residues in the CDR3. The germline CDR1 and CDR2 sequences are MNHNS and SASEGT. The CDR3 sequence: CASSREADRRGPLHF. The CDR3 DNA reads as TGTGCCAGCAGCCGTGAGGCTGACAGGCGTGGACCCCTCCACTTT.

This clone was detected a few times. J is TRBJ2-3 and V is TRBV4-1, with TRBD1 as a possible D gene (6 bases). The germline CDR1 and CDR2 sequences are MGHRA and YSYEKL. The CDR3 sequence is 15 residues long. V lost 2 bases and J 6 bases, leaving 15 bases between the germline ends. The chain's CDR3 is CASSQQGTNGDTQYF. DNA for the CDR3: TGCGCCAGCAGCCAACAGGGGACGAATGGGGATACGCAGTATTTT.

This clone is a singleton in its sample. The rearrangement links TRBV2 to TRBJ1-2; 7 bases line up with TRBD1. This CDR3 comprises 14 residues. V lost 6 bases to trimming and J lost 0 bases; unmatched junction nucleotides: 4. Germline V gene lookup returns CDR1 SNHLY and CDR2 FYNNEI. CDR3 residues: CASRGDRANYGYTF. DNA for the CDR3: TGTGCCAGCAGGGGGGACAGAGCTAACTATGGCTACACCTTC.

V usage is TRBV19 and J usage is TRBJ1-2, with D possibly matching TRBD1 (6 bases). The CDR3 runs 14 residues. Germline assignment: CDR1 LNHDA and CDR2 SQIVND (reference sequence). Trimming left V 6 bases short and J 3 bases short, with 14 bases between. CDR3 protein: CASSRRGADYGYTF. CDR3 DNA sequence: TGTGCCAGTAGCCGACGGGGGGCGGACTATGGCTACACCTTC.